The 5 T cell receptor beta chains below come from one sample, sequenced in a study of CD8 T cells in ankylosing spondylitis. TCRdb re-called the 5' RACE reads through MiXCR, storing one row per CDR3 protein. This sample has around 250,000 distinct CDR3 sequences, with about 10% found just once. Sequenced sample: blood, either unsorted or a sorted T cell fraction (not recorded which). These receptors all come from a male donor with ankylosing spondylitis or in good health (not recorded which).

This clonotype was recorded many times. V gene TRBV15 combines with J gene TRBJ1-1; TRBD1 aligns across 7 bases. In germline, CDR1 is LNHNV, CDR2 YYDKDF (reference sequence). V dropped 5 bases and J dropped 1; count of bases not matched to a gene: 10. This CDR3 has 16 amino acids. Here the CDR3 reads CATSRPGQKTNTEAFF. In DNA form, the CDR3 reads TGTGCCACCAGCCGACCGGGACAGAAAACGAACACTGAAGCTTTCTTT.

This clonotype was detected a few times. This sequence joins TRBV9 and TRBJ2-1, with 7 positions matching TRBD2. CDR1 and CDR2 (germline): SGDLS, YYNGEE. The CDR3 covers 16 residues. Unmatched junction bases numbered 7, after V lost 3 bases and J lost 1 base. The DNA for the CDR3 is TGTGCCAGCAGCGCAAGCGGGGTAATTTCCTACAATGAGCAGTTCTTC. Protein sequence: CASSASGVISYNEQFF.

This clonotype was counted many times. This chain links TRBV20-1 with TRBJ2-5; D is ambiguous. Germline lookup yields CDR1 DFQATT and CDR2 SNEGSKA (reference sequence). This CDR3 is built from 12 residues. Trimming removed 0 bases at V and 4 bases at J, with 6 bases between. For the CDR3, the DNA is TGCAGTGCTAGAGATCACGGAGAGACCCAGTACTTC. It codes for CSARDHGETQYF.

This clonotype was seen at least ten times. The chain recombines TRBV3-1 with TRBJ1-1; no clear D gene. The CDR3 loop spans 13 amino acids. Between the trimmed V and J ends, which lost 1 base and 2 bases, there was a span of 5 bases. The germline CDR1 and CDR2 sequences are LGHDT and YNNKEL (reference sequence). CDR3 coding DNA: TGTGCCAGCAGCCAAGGGGCAAACACTGAAGCTTTCTTT. It is translated as CASSQGANTEAFF.

In its sample, this clonotype was seen many times. The chain couples TRBV10-3 to TRBJ1-1, with a tentative D call TRBD1 (5 bases). V lost 6 bases and J 1 base, leaving 6 bases between the germline ends. This CDR3 is 12 amino acids long. The germline CDR1 and CDR2 sequences are ENHRY and SYGVKD. CDR3 DNA: TGTGCCATCAGGGGGCGGAACACTGAAGCTTTCTTT. Translating gives CAIRGRNTEAFF.